This TCR beta chain was observed in a study of blood T cell repertoires in COVID-19. V lost 11 bases, J lost 5 bases, and 7 bases stayed unmatched. This CDR3 spans 13 amino acids. Germline V gives CDR1 MDHEN, CDR2 SYDVKM. The table came from immunoSEQ multiplex PCR; TCRdb's copy has only in-frame clones and leaves some out. The sample carries around 100,000 clones, around 83% recorded once. The sequence derives from a man aged 35 to 55 with acute or convalescent COVID-19. V gene TRBV28 combines with J gene TRBJ2-2; 8 bases map to TRBD2. The sequencing input was peripheral blood. CDR3 amino acids: CAGSGTRTGELFF. In DNA form, the CDR3 reads TGTGCCGGTTCCGGGACTAGAACCGGGGAGCTGTTTTTT.